This TCR beta chain stems from a study of T cell responses to AZD1222 COVID-19 vaccine (dated by TCRdb to the early 2020s). In terms of the full investigation: AZD1222 recipients given second doses at about 4 weeks or at about 12 weeks were pooled, since spike-specific TCR depth and breadth were not found to differ between the two schedules. Trial participants were enrolled by age into 18-55, 56-69 and 70-plus year subgroups, with roughly 150, 30 and 60 TCR-sequenced participants respectively. A total of under 250 trial participants underwent TCR sequencing, of whom 207 had received two doses of AZD1222 and 26 had received two doses of the MenACWY control vaccine. The research as a whole found: The whole spike protein was spanned by vaccine-associated CD4 TCRs, and dominant responses were seen in regions 160-218 and 743-854. Participants were mostly white British and included more females than males, and it was suggested by the authors that clonal diversity may have been underestimated. A significant rise in spike-specific TCR breadth and depth was observed after two AZD1222 doses relative to day 0 and relative to MenACWY recipients. In the small 56-69-year group, the increase in depth fell short of significance, most likely because of low power. Conclusions about previously exposed vaccinees were limited because only six AZD1222 recipients were SARS-CoV-2 seropositive at baseline. Reportedly, almost half of the unique spike-specific TCRs recognized epitopes lying outside the regions that are mutated in the B.1.351 and B.1.1.7 variants. Because no samples from the day 14 peak response were available, repertoires could be characterized only after the peak T cell response.

The CDR3 regions of human TCRbeta chains were subjected to immunosequencing. The original pipeline was this. TCRs in the repertoires were matched against a reference library of SARS-CoV-2-specific TCRs that had been generated with the MIRA antigen-specificity platform. Breadth meant the fraction of unique TCRs that were SARS-CoV-2-associated, whereas depth meant the fraction of total T cells that were SARS-CoV-2-associated. Using the MIRA data, each spike-specific TCR was assigned both to the spike region to which the TCR was reactive and to a CD4 or CD8 class. Log10-transformed breadth and depth values were compared by one-way ANOVA with Sidak's multiple comparisons tests. TCRdb's version of the immuneACCESS table is confined to in-frame rearrangements and falls short of the full clone set. An unresolved V gene accounts for under half of the shortfall where checked; the remainder is of unknown origin. V, J and clone size are taken as reported in that table, and D and trimming were inferred from the DNA itself. This sample lists approximately 100,000 clones; roughly 89% were detected once. The ten biggest clones cover about a sixth of the sample.

Reading the label with the study, this specimen's time point is: baseline before first vaccination. Samples from vaccinated people were obtained from the UK trials COV001 and COV002, which included a single-blind randomized controlled phase 2/3 trial of AZD1222 (ChAdOx1 nCoV-19) in healthy adults. Trial participant PBMC samples were collected at day 0 and day 28 after the second dose for TCRbeta chain sequencing. A single count supports this clone. Its cognate antigen has yet to be identified. No base quality information exists; no much larger clone differs at one position. The specimen comprised peripheral blood, sampled on day 0 of AZD1222 vaccination. The clonotype originates from an adult in good health.

The DNA reads TGTGCCAGCAGTGATCAGCGGCTGAACACTGAAGCTTTCTTT. Its protein is CASSDQRLNTEAFF. The chain is assembled from TRBV2 and TRBJ1-1; the D gene is not confidently resolved. CDR1 and CDR2 are read off the germline V gene as SNHLY and FYNNEI. There are 14 amino acids in the CDR3, from cysteine to phenylalanine inclusive. Only the CDR3 portion is preserved as DNA: 42 bases, with reading frame beginning at the first base. Cut back by 3 bases and 0 bases, the V and J ends lie 8 bases apart.